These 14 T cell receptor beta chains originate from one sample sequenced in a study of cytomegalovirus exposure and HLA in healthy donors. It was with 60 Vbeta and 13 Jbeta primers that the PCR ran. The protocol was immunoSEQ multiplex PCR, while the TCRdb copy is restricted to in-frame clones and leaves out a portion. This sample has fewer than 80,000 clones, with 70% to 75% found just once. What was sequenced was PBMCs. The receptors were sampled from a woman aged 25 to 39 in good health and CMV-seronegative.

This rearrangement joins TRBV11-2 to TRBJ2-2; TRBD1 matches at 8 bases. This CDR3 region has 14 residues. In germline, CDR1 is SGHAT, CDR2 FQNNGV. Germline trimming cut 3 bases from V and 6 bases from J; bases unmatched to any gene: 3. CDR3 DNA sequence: TGTGCCAGCAGCTTCAGGGGGCAGGCCGGGGAGCTGTTTTTT. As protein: CASSFRGQAGELFF.

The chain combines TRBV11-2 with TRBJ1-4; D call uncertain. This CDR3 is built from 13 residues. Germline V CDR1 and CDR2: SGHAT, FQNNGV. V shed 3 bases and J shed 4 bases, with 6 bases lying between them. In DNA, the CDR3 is TGTGCCAGCAGCTTCTATGGTAATGAAAAACTGTTTTTT. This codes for CASSFYGNEKLFF.

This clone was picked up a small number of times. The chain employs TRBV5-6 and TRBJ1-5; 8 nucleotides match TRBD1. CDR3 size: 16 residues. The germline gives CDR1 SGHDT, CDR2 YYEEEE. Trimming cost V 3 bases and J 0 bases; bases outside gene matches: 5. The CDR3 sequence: CASSSGTGNSNQPQHF. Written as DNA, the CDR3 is TGTGCCAGCAGCTCAGGGACAGGCAATAGCAATCAGCCCCAGCATTTT. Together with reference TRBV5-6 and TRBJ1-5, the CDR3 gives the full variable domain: DAGVTQSPTHLIKTRGQQVTLRCSPKSGHDTVSWYQQALGQGPQFIFQYYEEEERQRGNFPDRFSGHQFPNYSSELNVNALLLGDSALYLCASSSGTGNSNQPQHFGDGTRLSIL.

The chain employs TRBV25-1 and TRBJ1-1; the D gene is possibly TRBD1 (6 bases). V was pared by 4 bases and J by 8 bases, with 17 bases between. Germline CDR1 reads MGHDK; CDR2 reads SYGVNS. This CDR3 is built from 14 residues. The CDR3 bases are TGTGCCAGCAGTGGGGGACACCGCCACTGGGAAGCTTTCTTT. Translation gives CASSGGHRHWEAFF. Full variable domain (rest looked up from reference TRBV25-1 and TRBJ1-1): EADIYQTPRYLVIGTGKKITLECSQTMGHDKMYWYQQDPGMELHLIHYSYGVNSTEKGDLSSESTVSRIRTEHFPLTLESARPSHTSQYLCASSGGHRHWEAFFGQGTRLTVV.

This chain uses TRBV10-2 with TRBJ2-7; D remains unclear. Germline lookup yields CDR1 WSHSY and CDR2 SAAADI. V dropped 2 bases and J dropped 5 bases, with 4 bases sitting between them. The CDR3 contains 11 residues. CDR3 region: CASSEGHEQYF. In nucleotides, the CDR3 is TGCGCCAGCAGTGAGGGGCACGAGCAGTACTTC.

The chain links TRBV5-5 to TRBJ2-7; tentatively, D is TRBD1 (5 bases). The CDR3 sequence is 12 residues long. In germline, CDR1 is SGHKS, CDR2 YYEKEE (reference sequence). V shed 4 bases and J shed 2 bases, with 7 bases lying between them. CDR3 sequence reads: CASSQDTYEQYV. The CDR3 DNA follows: TGTGCCAGCAGCCAGGACACCTACGAGCAGTACGTC.

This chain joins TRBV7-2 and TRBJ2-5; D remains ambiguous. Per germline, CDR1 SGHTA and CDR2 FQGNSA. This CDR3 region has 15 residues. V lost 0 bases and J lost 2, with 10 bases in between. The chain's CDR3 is CASSLASSIQETQYF. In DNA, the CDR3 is TGTGCCAGCAGCTTAGCGTCCAGTATTCAAGAGACCCAGTACTTC.

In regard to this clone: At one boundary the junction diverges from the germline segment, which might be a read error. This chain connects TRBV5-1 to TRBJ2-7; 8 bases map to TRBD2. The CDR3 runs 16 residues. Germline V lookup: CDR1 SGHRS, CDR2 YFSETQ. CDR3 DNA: TGCGCCAGCAGGTTGGGGTTTTGGCGGGAGGTAACCGAGCAGTACTTC. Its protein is CASRLGFWREVTEQYF.

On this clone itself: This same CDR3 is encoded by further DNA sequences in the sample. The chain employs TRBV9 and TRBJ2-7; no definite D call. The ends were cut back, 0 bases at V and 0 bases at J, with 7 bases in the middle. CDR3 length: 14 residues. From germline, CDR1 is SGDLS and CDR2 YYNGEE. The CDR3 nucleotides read TGTGCCAGCAGCGTAGTTCCCAGCTCCTACGAGCAGTACTTC. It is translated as CASSVVPSSYEQYF.

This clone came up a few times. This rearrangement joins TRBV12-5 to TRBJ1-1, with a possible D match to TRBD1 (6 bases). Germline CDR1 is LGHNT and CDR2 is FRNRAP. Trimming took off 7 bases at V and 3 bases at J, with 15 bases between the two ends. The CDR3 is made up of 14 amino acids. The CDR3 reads CASARGGADTEAFF. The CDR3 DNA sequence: TGTGCTAGTGCCCGAGGGGGGGCAGACACTGAAGCTTTCTTT.

CDR3 amino acids: CASRPGQKSSYEQYF. CDR3 bases: TGCGCCAGCAGGCCGGGACAGAAGTCTTCCTACGAGCAGTACTTC. V usage is TRBV10-2 and J usage is TRBJ2-7, with 7 bases identical to TRBD1. J lost 1 base, V lost 6 bases, and 9 bases had no gene match. Germline V gives CDR1 WSHSY, CDR2 SAAADI. This CDR3 is built from 15 residues.

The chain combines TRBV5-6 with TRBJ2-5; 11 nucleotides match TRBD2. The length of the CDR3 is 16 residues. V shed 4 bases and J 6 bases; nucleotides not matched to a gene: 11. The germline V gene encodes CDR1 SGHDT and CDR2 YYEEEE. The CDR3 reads CASSPGGLAGLKTQYF. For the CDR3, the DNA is TGTGCCAGCAGCCCGGGCGGACTAGCGGGCCTGAAGACCCAGTACTTC.

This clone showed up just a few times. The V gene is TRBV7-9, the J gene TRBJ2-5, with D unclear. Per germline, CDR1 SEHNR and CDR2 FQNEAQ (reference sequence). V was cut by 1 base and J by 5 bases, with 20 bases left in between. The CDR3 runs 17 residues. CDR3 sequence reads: CASSLGAPGSLGETQYF. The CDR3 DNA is TGTGCCAGCAGCTTAGGGGCCCCTGGGTCCCTTGGGGAGACCCAGTACTTC.

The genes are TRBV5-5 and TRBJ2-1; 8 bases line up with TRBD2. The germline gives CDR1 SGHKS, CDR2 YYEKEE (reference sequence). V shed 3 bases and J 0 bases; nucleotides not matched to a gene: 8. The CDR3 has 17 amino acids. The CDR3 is CASSSGGSGTSYNEQFF. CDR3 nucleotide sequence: TGTGCCAGCAGCTCGGGGGGTAGCGGGACCTCCTACAATGAGCAGTTCTTC.